The sequence of this TCR beta chain was determined in a study of T cell changes during pregnancy in multiple sclerosis. The table came from immunoSEQ multiplex PCR; TCRdb's copy has only in-frame clones and leaves some out. This sample carries tens of thousands of clones, roughly 91% of them seen once, and the ten largest clones take about 6.4%. CDR3 length: 16 residues. The ends were cut back, 0 bases at V and 0 bases at J, with 11 bases in the middle. Germline V gene sequence: CDR1 MNHEY, CDR2 SVGAGI. The specimen comprised peripheral blood, sampled in the third trimester of pregnancy. This TCR came from a female donor in good health, enrolled as a control in a pregnancy study. This chain joins TRBV6-5 and TRBJ1-2; tentative D call: TRBD1 (5 bases). The CDR3 sequence is CASSYSSRGSNYGYTF. CDR3 DNA: TGTGCCAGCAGTTACTCGTCAAGGGGTTCTAACTATGGCTACACCTTC.